Below, 29 T cell receptor beta chains from the same sample are listed, as sequenced in a study of T cells in women clearing cervical HPV infection. Generated by immunoSEQ multiplex PCR, the TCRdb table keeps only in-frame clones and is missing some. Reported are 15,000 to 20,000 clones; the ten largest clones contain more than 5.5%. Sequenced input: blood buffy coat. These receptors were obtained from a woman between 18 and 70 years old with a cervical HPV16 infection that either progressed to CIN3+ or cleared (not recorded which).

CDR3 bases read: TGTGCCAGCACTCCGGACAGGGGGGATAGCTATGGC. This gives the protein CASTPDRGDSYG. The entire CDR3 protein reads CASTPDRGDSYGYTF. The chain couples TRBV2 to TRBJ1-2, with 10 bases aligning to TRBD1. Read sequence stops 3 residues before the CDR3 end, and the germline J gene provides the missing end. CDR3 length equals 15 residues. The germline CDR1 and CDR2 sequences are SNHLY and FYNNEI. Losses at the gene ends were 7 bases for V and 4 bases for J; bases not matched to a gene: 9.

With respect to this clone: Coverage ceases 3 residues before the CDR3 finishes, and the germline J gene fills in the end. The chain combines TRBV4-1 with TRBJ1-2; TRBD1 matches at 10 bases. Germline CDR1 is MGHRA and CDR2 is YSYEKL. The V gene end was trimmed by 0 bases and the J gene end by 7 bases; junction bases not matched to a gene: 8. This CDR3 region has 16 residues. Incomplete CDR3 DNA: TGCGCCAGCAGCCAAGAAAGCGGACAGGGGGTTGGTGGC. Encoded protein: CASSQESGQGVGG. The full CDR3 is CASSQESGQGVGGYTF.

Details on this clone: The sequence runs out 3 residues before the end of the CDR3; the remainder is reconstructed from the germline J gene. The gene calls are TRBV20-1 and TRBJ2-3; maybe TRBD2 (6 bases). V lost 2 bases and J lost 1, with 10 bases in between. The germline V gene has CDR1 DFQATT and CDR2 SNEGSKA (reference sequence). The CDR3 sequence is 14 residues long. Partial CDR3 DNA: TGCAGTGCTAGACGACTAGGACGCACAGATACG. Protein sequence: CSARRLGRTDT. The whole CDR3 protein is CSARRLGRTDTQYF.

As to this clone: The read terminates 3 residues before the CDR3 end, so the remaining end is supplied by the germline J gene. This chain links TRBV28 with TRBJ2-1; 7 nucleotides agree with TRBD2. The junction had 7 bases not matched to a gene; V was cut back by 6 bases and J by 8 bases. The germline V gene has CDR1 MDHEN and CDR2 SYDVKM. This CDR3 spans 13 amino acids. CDR3 sequence: CASSQTSLHEQFF. CDR3 DNA, as far as it was read: TGTGCCAGCAGCCAGACTAGCCTCCATGAG.

Note on this clone: Read coverage stops 3 residues before the CDR3 terminus; the germline J gene supplies the remainder. This chain links TRBV5-1 with TRBJ2-5; TRBD2 is a possible D gene (6 bases). This CDR3 has 13 amino acids. In germline, CDR1 is SGHRS, CDR2 YFSETQ. V was cut by 4 bases and J by 4 bases, with 11 bases left in between. CDR3 protein: CASSVSGGETQYF. The sequenced part of the CDR3 DNA is TGCGCCAGCAGCGTTAGCGGTGGAGAGACC.

CDR3 protein: CASSSTGVETQYF. Incomplete CDR3 DNA: TGCGCCAGCAGTTCGACAGGGGTTGAGACC. The chain is built from TRBV5-1 and TRBJ2-5, with 8 bases fitting TRBD1. The read finishes 3 residues shy of the CDR3 end, and the germline J gene is used to complete it. Germline lookup yields CDR1 SGHRS and CDR2 YFSETQ. The CDR3 is 13 residues long. The trim removed 5 bases at V and 5 bases at J, leaving 5 bases unmatched.

A word on this clone: Read coverage stops 3 residues before the CDR3 terminus; the germline J gene supplies the remainder. The chain carries TRBV2 and TRBJ2-1, with D perhaps matching TRBD1 (5 bases). V was shortened by 6 bases and J by 9 bases, with 12 bases between the two germline ends. Germline CDR1 and CDR2: SNHLY and FYNNEI. The CDR3 extends over 12 amino acids. The chain's CDR3 is CASRKQESEQFF. The DNA read from the CDR3 is TGTGCCAGCAGAAAACAGGAGAGTGAG. Full variable domain (missing parts from reference TRBV2 and TRBJ2-1): EPEVTQTPSHQVTQMGQEVILRCVPISNHLYFYWYRQILGQKVEFLVSFYNNEISEKSEIFDDQFSVERPDGSNFTLKIRSTKLEDSAMYFCASRKQESEQFFGPGTRLTVL.

Note on this clone: The CDR3 end is not reached by the read, which stops 3 residues before it; the germline J gene fills it in. V is TRBV6-2 or TRBV6-3 and J is TRBJ2-7; 9 bases map to TRBD2. The CDR3 runs 14 residues. Trimming at V came to 6 bases and at J to 2 bases, leaving 5 bases not matched to a gene. Looked up from germline, CDR1 is MNHEY and CDR2 is SVGEGT. The CDR3 DNA, read in part, is TGTGCCAGCAGGCCAAGCGGGGGGACCTACGAG. This encodes CASRPSGGTYE. The complete CDR3 protein is CASRPSGGTYEQYF.

As regards this clone: The read terminates 3 residues before the CDR3 end, so the remaining end is supplied by the germline J gene. The rearrangement links TRBV5-4 to TRBJ2-3; 9 bases fit TRBD1. This CDR3 has 16 amino acids. Germline CDR1 and CDR2: SGHNT and YYREEE (reference sequence). The CDR3 here is CASSFRAGQGSEAQYF. CDR3 DNA, as far as it was read: TGTGCCAGCAGCTTCAGGGCGGGACAGGGATCTGAGGCG.

Points on this clone: Read sequence stops 3 residues before the CDR3 end, and the germline J gene provides the missing end. The chain links TRBV2 to TRBJ1-4; 8 bases agree with TRBD1. Trimming at V came to 4 bases and at J to 8 bases, leaving 3 bases not matched to a gene. The germline V gene encodes CDR1 SNHLY and CDR2 FYNNEI. This CDR3 has 13 amino acids. The sequenced part of the CDR3 DNA is TGTGCCAGCAGTGGGACAGGGTGGGAAAAA. As protein: CASSGTGWEK. The whole CDR3 protein is CASSGTGWEKLFF.

About this clone: Sequencing ends 3 residues short of the CDR3 end; the germline J gene provides the rest. V usage is TRBV13 and J usage is TRBJ2-5, with 9 bases identical to TRBD1. The germline gives CDR1 PRHDT, CDR2 FYEKMQ (reference sequence). This CDR3 has 14 residues. J gave up 5 bases and V 5 bases, and 6 bases lay outside the gene matches. The DNA read from the CDR3 is TGTGCCAGCAGCGAGGGACAGGGCTTCGAGACC. Translated: CASSEGQGFET. In full, the CDR3 reads CASSEGQGFETQYF.

On this clone: The junction shows a germline mismatch at one end, possibly a read error. The missing CDR3 end, 3 residues past where the read stops, is filled in from the germline J gene. This rearrangement joins TRBV4-2 to TRBJ1-4; 11 bases match TRBD1. The CDR3 totals 15 residues. The V gene's germline CDR1 is LGHNA and CDR2 YNFKEQ. The sequenced CDR3 bases are TGCGCCAGCAGCCAAGGACAGGGGGCAGGTGAAAAA. Amino acid sequence: CASSQGQGAGEK. The entire CDR3 is CASSQGQGAGEKLFF.

The DNA read from the CDR3 is TGTGCCAGCAGTTCCGCCATGTGGACAGGAACAGTGCAAGAGACC. It is translated as CASSSAMWTGTVQET. The whole CDR3 reads CASSSAMWTGTVQETQYF. The V call is TRBV12-3 or TRBV12-4, the J call TRBJ2-5; 7 bases line up with TRBD1. The CDR3 extends 3 residues past the end of the read, so its final part is completed from the germline J gene. The CDR3 runs 18 residues. Trimming cost V 4 bases and J 2 bases; bases outside gene matches: 16.

Comment on this clone: The read stops 3 residues short of the end of the CDR3; the missing end is completed from the germline J gene. This rearrangement joins TRBV5-6 to TRBJ1-6; D might be TRBD1 (5 bases). The V end was cut by 7 bases, the J end by 0 bases, with 5 bases between. The CDR3 length is 13 residues. The V gene's germline CDR1 is SGHDT and CDR2 YYEEEE. CDR3 protein: CASGASYNSPLHF. The sequenced part of the CDR3 DNA is TGTGCCAGCGGGGCCTCCTATAATTCACCC.

As regards this clone: The read finishes 3 residues shy of the CDR3 end, and the germline J gene is used to complete it. The V and J genes are TRBV28 and TRBJ2-7; 9 bases match TRBD1. This CDR3 is built from 13 residues. Germline V CDR1 and CDR2: MDHEN, SYDVKM. Germline trimming cut 6 bases from V and 5 bases from J; bases unmatched to any gene: 5. The CDR3 region is CASRRDRVDEQYF. The part of the CDR3 DNA that was read is TGTGCCAGCAGACGGGACAGGGTCGACGAG.

Details on this clone: At one of its ends the junction is not consistent with the germline gene, which may arise from a read error. Coverage ceases 3 residues before the CDR3 finishes, and the germline J gene fills in the end. The chain uses TRBV5-1 and TRBJ2-2, with D maybe TRBD1 (6 bases). Germline-derived CDR1 and CDR2 are SGHRS and YFSETQ. This CDR3 is built from 16 residues. The CDR3 reads CASSPRDRINIGELFF. CDR3 DNA (partial): TGCGCCAGCAGCCCCCGAGACAGGATAAACATCGGGGAG.

CDR3 bases read: TGCGCCAGCAGGTCAGGCCAGGGGGAAGAGACC. Translated, it gives CASRSGQGEET. The CDR3 as a whole reads CASRSGQGEETQYF. V is TRBV5-1 and J is TRBJ2-5; 7 bases are a match to TRBD1. From the germline J gene comes the end of the CDR3, since the read stops 3 residues before it. CDR1 SGHRS and CDR2 YFSETQ come from the germline V gene. This CDR3 contains 14 residues. The junction had 7 bases not matched to a gene; V was cut back by 5 bases and J by 3 bases.

Concerning this clone itself: Sequencing ends 3 residues short of the CDR3 end; the germline J gene provides the rest. This sequence joins TRBV6-2 or TRBV6-3 and TRBJ1-2, with 7 bases aligning to TRBD1. Germline assignment: CDR1 MNHEY and CDR2 SVGEGT. V lost 5 bases and J lost 2; bases outside the gene matches: 8. The length of the CDR3 is 15 residues. The CDR3 region is CASSHQGGPNYGYTF. Partial CDR3 DNA: TGTGCCAGCAGTCACCAAGGGGGCCCAAACTATGGC.

A note on this clone: The DNA ends 3 residues before the CDR3 does, and the rest of the CDR3 is filled in from the germline J gene. This chain joins TRBV5-1 and TRBJ1-1; TRBD1 agrees at 7 bases. With 4 bases clipped from V and 1 base from J, the junction kept 4 bases outside the gene matches. Germline V gives CDR1 SGHRS, CDR2 YFSETQ. The CDR3 is 14 residues long. CDR3 loop: CASSPGQQNTEAFF. Incomplete CDR3 DNA: TGCGCCAGCAGCCCGGGACAGCAGAACACTGAA.

Remarks on this clone: The read falls 3 residues short of the CDR3 end, and the missing part is taken from the germline J gene. V usage is TRBV10-3 and J usage is TRBJ2-7, with 8 bases lining up with TRBD1. Germline V gene data show CDR1 as ENHRY and CDR2 as SYGVKD. Losses at the gene ends were 0 bases for V and 1 base for J; bases not matched to a gene: 11. The CDR3 length is 18 residues. The sequenced CDR3 bases are TGTGCCATCAGTGAGTCGCAAGCGTGGCAGGGGGCTTCCTACGAG. Protein sequence: CAISESQAWQGASYE. The whole CDR3 region reads CAISESQAWQGASYEQYF.

About this clone itself: The missing CDR3 end, 3 residues past where the read stops, is filled in from the germline J gene. The gene calls are TRBV5-1 and TRBJ2-7, with D tentatively TRBD2 (5 bases). The CDR3 is made up of 14 amino acids. V dropped 0 bases and J dropped 4 bases, with 11 bases sitting between them. Germline assignment: CDR1 SGHRS and CDR2 YFSETQ. The CDR3 DNA, read in part, is TGCGCCAGCAGCTTGGAACCGGGGAGATACGAG. The encoded protein is CASSLEPGRYE. The whole CDR3 is CASSLEPGRYEQYF.

Points on this clone: The observed sequence ends 3 residues before the CDR3 terminus, with the missing tail filled in from the germline J gene. V usage is TRBV5-3 and J usage is TRBJ1-4, with 12 bases fitting TRBD1. TRBV5-3 is flagged as an ORF with uncertain function. Losses at the gene ends were 4 bases for V and 3 bases for J; bases not matched to a gene: 13. The CDR3 extends over 19 amino acids. This CDR3 is CARSIRDRGRSAPNEKLFF. The covered CDR3 bases are TGTGCCAGAAGCATAAGGGACAGGGGGCGTTCTGCTCCTAATGAAAAA.

Note on this clone: The sequenced fragment ends 3 residues before the CDR3 boundary, so the rest is inferred from the germline J gene. The chain employs TRBV20-1 and TRBJ1-1, with D tentatively TRBD1 (5 bases). V was trimmed by 0 bases and J by 1 base, leaving 12 bases between them. CDR1 is DFQATT and CDR2 is SNEGSKA in the germline V gene (reference sequence). This CDR3 is 15 amino acids long. The CDR3 loop reads CSARDFGAANTEAFF. CDR3 bases read: TGCAGTGCTAGAGACTTTGGGGCAGCGAACACTGAA.

On this clone: Other nucleotide sequences from this sample produce the same CDR3. Incomplete CDR3 DNA: TGTGCCAGCTCACCGGCAACAGGGGGCCCCGCTAACTATGGC. This translates into CASSPATGGPANYG. The complete CDR3 sequence is CASSPATGGPANYGYTF. V is TRBV18 and J is TRBJ1-2; the match to TRBD1 covers 9 bases. The CDR3 end is not reached by the read, which stops 3 residues before it; the germline J gene fills it in. CDR1 is KGHSH and CDR2 is LQKENI in the germline V gene. The CDR3 loop spans 17 amino acids. Trimming at V came to 3 bases and at J to 0 bases, leaving 8 bases not matched to a gene.

Concerning this clone itself: The CDR3 goes on 3 residues after the read ends, and that part is filled in from the germline J gene. The V and J genes are TRBV19 and TRBJ2-5; 13 bases line up with TRBD2. After removal of 4 bases from V and 0 bases from J, the junction contained 2 bases not matched to a gene. This CDR3 spans 16 amino acids. CDR1 and CDR2 (germline): LNHDA, SQIVND (reference sequence). The CDR3 sequence: CASSTTSGGNQETQYF. Incomplete CDR3 DNA: TGTGCCAGTAGTACGACTAGCGGGGGGAACCAAGAGACC. Filled out from reference TRBV19 and TRBJ2-5, the complete variable domain reads DGGITQSPKYLFRKEGQNVTLSCEQNLNHDAMYWYRQDPGQGLRLIYYSQIVNDFQKGDIAEGYSVSREKKESFPLTVTSAQKNPTAFYLCASSTTSGGNQETQYFGPGTRLLVL.

This clone is classed as medium-sized by frequency. Read coverage stops 3 residues before the CDR3 terminus; the germline J gene supplies the remainder. This chain uses TRBV5-6 with TRBJ2-5, with 10 positions matching TRBD2. The V segment lost 2 bases and the J segment 5 bases; nucleotides outside the gene matches: 6. In germline, CDR1 is SGHDT, CDR2 YYEEEE. The CDR3 has 15 amino acids. The sequenced CDR3 bases are TGTGCCAGCAGCTTCGAGCGGGGGGGCGTGGAGACC. This gives the protein CASSFERGGVET. The whole CDR3 is CASSFERGGVETQYF.

With regard to this clone: The DNA ends 3 residues before the CDR3 does, and the rest of the CDR3 is filled in from the germline J gene. The rearrangement joins TRBV20-1 to TRBJ2-7; D not resolved. V lost 0 bases and J 6 bases, leaving 15 bases between the germline ends. CDR1 is DFQATT, CDR2 SNEGSKA, per germline (reference sequence). This CDR3 is 14 amino acids long. The CDR3 DNA, read in part, is TGCAGTGCTAGAGATCTAGTAGCAGTGGGCGAG. Residues: CSARDLVAVGE. The whole CDR3 sequence reads CSARDLVAVGEQYF.

On this clone itself: The CDR3 end falls 3 residues outside the read, so it is completed with the germline J gene. The V and J genes are TRBV5-1 and TRBJ2-7; D is unresolved. Between the trimmed V and J ends, which lost 2 bases and 6 bases, there was a span of 6 bases. CDR3 length: 11 residues. CDR1 and CDR2 from the germline V gene are SGHRS and YFSETQ. The DNA read from the CDR3 is TGCGCCAGCAGCTTAAATATCGAG. Protein product: CASSLNIE. From start to end, the CDR3 is CASSLNIEQYF.

Partial CDR3 DNA: TGTGCCAGCAGCTTAAAGGCCCCCCCCTGGACAGGGGAGACC. Its protein is CASSLKAPPWTGET. The full CDR3 sequence reads CASSLKAPPWTGETQYF. The chain combines TRBV7-3 with TRBJ2-5; 8 bases are a match to TRBD1. Read coverage stops 3 residues before the CDR3 terminus; the germline J gene supplies the remainder. V was clipped by 1 base and J by 5 bases; unmatched bases: 12. CDR3 size: 17 residues. CDR1 is SGHTA, CDR2 FQGTGA, per germline.